These 30 T cell receptor beta chains came from one sample sequenced in a study of shared clonotypes between healthy human individuals. This table comes from immunoSEQ multiplex PCR, and its TCRdb copy is limited to in-frame clones, with some not included. The sample includes around 690,000 clones, about 92% of them seen just once. The sequenced sample was memory CD8+ T cells from PBMCs. Subset noted: CD45RO+ cells pooled with CCR7-negative TemRA cells. Receptor source: a man aged 18 to 29 in good health. Some clones in this sample may be carry-over from other donors' samples.

This clone was seen once. This chain connects TRBV29-1 to TRBJ2-7, with TRBD2 matching 7 bases. Unmatched junction bases numbered 11, after V lost 5 bases and J lost 4 bases. Germline lookup yields CDR1 SQVTM and CDR2 ANQGSEA. This CDR3 contains 14 residues. The CDR3 DNA is TGCAGCGTTAAAACCGGGGGGTTAGGGTACGAGCAGTACTTC. Translated: CSVKTGGLGYEQYF.

Only one count was recorded for this clone. V usage is TRBV7-6 and J usage is TRBJ1-4, with D hard to call. The germline V gene has CDR1 SGHVS and CDR2 FNYEAQ. CDR3 size: 14 residues. V was trimmed by 2 bases and J by 4 bases, leaving 8 bases between them. CDR3 nucleotide sequence: TGTGCCAGCAGCTTATCACTATTTAATGAAAAACTGTTTTTT. Translating gives CASSLSLFNEKLFF.

The rearrangement joins TRBV21-1 to TRBJ1-5; the DNA was not used to check the table's D call, TRBD1. TRBV21-1 constitutes a pseudogene. CDR3 length: 15 residues. This chain's CDR3 is CASSTFKGQRSPQHF. CDR3 bases: TGTGCCAGCAGCACATTTAAGGGACAGCGATCGCCCCAGCATTTT.

V is TRBV19 and J is TRBJ2-7, with TRBD2 matching 10 bases. This CDR3 has 15 amino acids. The trim removed 3 bases at V and 4 bases at J, leaving 6 bases unmatched. Germline loops: CDR1 LNHDA, CDR2 SQIVND (reference sequence). In nucleotides, the CDR3 is TGTGCCAGTAGTATTTTTAGCGGGAGGTTGTACGAGCAGTACTTC. This gives the protein CASSIFSGRLYEQYF.

The gene calls are TRBV10-3 and TRBJ2-5; tentatively, D is TRBD1 (5 bases). The V end lost 10 bases, the J end lost 2 bases, and 8 bases lay between the germline ends. This CDR3 comprises 11 residues. Germline-derived CDR1 and CDR2 are ENHRY and SYGVKD. The CDR3 protein is CATRTQETQYF. The CDR3 bases are TGTGCCACCCGGACACAAGAGACCCAGTACTTC.

For this clone: A read error may account for a junction end that differs from germline. This chain links TRBV15 with TRBJ2-1; the match to TRBD2 covers 10 bases. There are 17 residues in the CDR3. Per the germline V gene, CDR1 is LNHNV and CDR2 is YYDKDF (reference sequence). CDR3: CATSRDPFGTSVDEQFF. The CDR3 DNA follows: TGTGCCACCAGCAGAGATCCTTTCGGGACTAGCGTCGATGAACAGTTCTTC.

The chain uses TRBV6-1 and TRBJ2-1, with 11 bases that match TRBD2. The V gene's germline CDR1 is MNHNS and CDR2 SASEGT. V gave up 7 bases and J gave up 8 bases; unmatched junction bases: 10. This CDR3 has 15 residues. CDR3 sequence reads: CASIYSGRAMDEQFF. CDR3 DNA sequence: TGTGCCAGCATTTATAGCGGGAGGGCCATGGATGAGCAGTTCTTC.

The CDR3 region is CASSIVREWGNQPQHF. The CDR3 nucleotides are TGTGCCAGTAGTATAGTAAGGGAGTGGGGCAATCAGCCCCAGCATTTT. V gene TRBV19 combines with J gene TRBJ1-5; no clear D gene. The CDR3 length is 16 residues. Trimming took 1 base from V and 2 from J, leaving 12 bases between them. Germline-derived CDR1 and CDR2 are LNHDA and SQIVND (reference sequence).

This clone was seen only once. This chain links TRBV11-1 with TRBJ2-5; D assignment may be TRBD1 or TRBD2 (6 bases each). The J call may not be correct, given that the DNA end is closer to TRBJ2-7. CDR1 is SGHAT, CDR2 FQDESV, per germline (reference sequence). The CDR3 covers 15 residues. In DNA form, the CDR3 reads TGTGCCAGCAGCTTACCCCGGGGGCTCTCCTACGAGCAGTACTTC. Translated: CASSLPRGLSYEQYF.

The V call is TRBV5-8, the J call TRBJ2-2; no reliable D call. CDR3 length: 12 amino acids. In germline, CDR1 is SGHTS, CDR2 YDEGEE. V shed 1 base and J shed 7 bases, with 5 bases lying between them. The CDR3 sequence: CASSLRSGELFF. In DNA, the CDR3 is TGTGCCAGCAGCTTGAGGAGCGGGGAGCTGTTTTTT.

The chain couples TRBV4-3 to TRBJ1-1, with D possibly matching TRBD1 (6 bases). V lost 4 bases and J 10 bases, leaving 22 bases between the germline ends. Germline-derived CDR1 and CDR2 are LGHNA and YSLEER. The CDR3 covers 15 residues. The CDR3 sequence: CASSPATAHLGGAFF. The CDR3 DNA reads as TGCGCCAGCAGCCCCGCCACGGCTCATCTAGGGGGAGCTTTCTTT.

The chain recombines TRBV19 with TRBJ1-5; TRBD1 is a possible D gene (6 bases). The V and J ends lost 5 bases and 6 bases respectively, with 8 bases between them. The CDR3 covers 12 residues. Germline V lookup: CDR1 LNHDA, CDR2 SQIVND (reference sequence). The CDR3 sequence: CASSDRTQPQHF. CDR3 DNA: TGTGCCAGTAGTGACAGGACTCAGCCCCAGCATTTT.

This sequence joins TRBV5-5 and TRBJ2-7, with unresolved D. The CDR3 has 11 residues. The germline V and J ends were trimmed by 1 base and 4 bases, with 3 bases remaining between them. Germline V gene lookup returns CDR1 SGHKS and CDR2 YYEKEE (reference sequence). The CDR3, as DNA: TGTGCCAGCAGCTTGTATTACGAGCAGTACTTC. Its protein is CASSLYYEQYF.

The CDR3 nucleotides are TGTGCCAGCAGCCAAGATCGGAGCGGGCCCCAGCATTTT. It translates to CASSQDRSGPQHF. The rearrangement joins TRBV14 to TRBJ1-5; D remains unclear. Per germline, CDR1 SGHDN and CDR2 FVKESK. V was pared by 0 bases and J by 9 bases, with 9 bases between. There are 13 residues in the CDR3. Using reference TRBV14 and TRBJ1-5 for the parts outside the CDR3, the full variable domain is EAGVTQFPSHSVIEKGQTVTLRCDPISGHDNLYWYRRVMGKEIKFLLHFVKESKQDESGMPNNRFLAERTGGTYSTLKVQPAELEDSGVYFCASSQDRSGPQHFGDGTRLSIL.

The V gene is TRBV19, the J gene TRBJ2-1; TRBD1 aligns across 9 bases. Germline V gene sequence: CDR1 LNHDA, CDR2 SQIVND (reference sequence). This CDR3 is 16 amino acids long. After removal of 2 bases from V and 7 bases from J, the junction contained 9 bases not matched to a gene. The CDR3 region is CASSIPWDRDGNEQFF. In nucleotides, the CDR3 is TGTGCCAGTAGTATACCCTGGGACAGGGATGGGAATGAGCAGTTCTTC.

The sample holds one count of this clone. The CDR3 DNA is TGTGCCAGCGGGCTACTATCCGCTGAAGCTTTCTTT. It codes for CASGLLSAEAFF. V usage is TRBV27 and J usage is TRBJ1-1; no firm D call. The CDR3 length is 12 residues. The ends were cut back, 8 bases at V and 6 bases at J, with 13 bases in the middle. Germline V CDR1 and CDR2: MNHEY, SMNVEV (reference sequence).

The gene calls are TRBV7-9 and TRBJ2-1; D gene uncertain. Germline CDR1 is SEHNR and CDR2 is FQNEAQ (reference sequence). V was trimmed by 5 bases and J by 6 bases, leaving 17 bases between them. The CDR3 contains 15 residues. The CDR3 reads CASSLSPWARNEQFF. In nucleotides, the CDR3 is TGTGCCAGCAGCCTTAGCCCCTGGGCCCGCAATGAGCAGTTCTTC. Full variable domain (outside the CDR3, taken from reference TRBV7-9 and TRBJ2-1): DTGVSQNPRHKITKRGQNVTFRCDPISEHNRLYWYRQTLGQGPEFLTYFQNEAQLEKSRLLSDRFSAERPKGSFSTLEIQRTEQGDSAMYLCASSLSPWARNEQFFGPGTRLTVL.

The chain couples TRBV7-9 to TRBJ2-5; D is possibly TRBD2 (5 bases). The germline gives CDR1 SEHNR, CDR2 FQNEAQ (reference sequence). This CDR3 comprises 16 residues. V was trimmed by 0 bases and J by 1 base, leaving 12 bases between them. CDR3 nucleotide sequence: TGTGCCAGCAGCTTAGCTGGGGTGGCGGGCCAAGAGACCCAGTACTTC. Residues: CASSLAGVAGQETQYF.

J is TRBJ2-1 and V is TRBV7-2, with a possible D match to TRBD2 (5 bases). CDR3 length equals 15 residues. Trimming removed 2 bases from V and 6 bases from J, with 14 bases in between. In germline, CDR1 is SGHTA, CDR2 FQGNSA. For the CDR3, the DNA is TGTGCCAGCAGCTTACCAGCTGGACTCCTCAATGAGCAGTTCTTC. This sequence encodes CASSLPAGLLNEQFF.

The CDR3 sequence: CASIEMRGRFKEDEQFF. The CDR3 DNA sequence: TGTGCCAGCATCGAAATGAGGGGCCGCTTCAAGGAGGATGAGCAGTTCTTC. The rearrangement joins TRBV5-4 to TRBJ2-1; D may match TRBD1 or TRBD2 (5 bases each). Germline CDR1 and CDR2: SGHNT and YYREEE (reference sequence). The V and J ends lost 6 bases and 8 bases respectively, with 27 bases between them. This CDR3 is 17 amino acids long.

The chain recombines TRBV2 with TRBJ1-2; D might be TRBD1 (6 bases). V was cut by 3 bases and J by 5 bases, with 13 bases left in between. The CDR3 covers 14 residues. The V gene's germline CDR1 is SNHLY and CDR2 FYNNEI. The CDR3 is CASSEGDTAYGYTF. The DNA of the CDR3 is TGTGCCAGCAGTGAGGGGGACACTGCTTATGGCTACACCTTC.

Only one count was recorded for this clone. The V gene is TRBV30, the J gene TRBJ1-1; D remains ambiguous. Germline V lookup: CDR1 GTSNPN, CDR2 SVGIG (reference sequence). V was pared by 5 bases and J by 7 bases, with 14 bases between. There are 12 residues in the CDR3. The CDR3 region has the DNA TGTGCCTGGGGGAGCGGCGGCGGTGAAGCTTTCTTT. It is translated as CAWGSGGGEAFF.

Of note for this clone: Other nucleotide sequences in the sample specify the same CDR3. V is TRBV27 and J is TRBJ2-7; D is ambiguous. V lost 2 bases and J 0 bases, leaving 5 bases between the germline ends. This CDR3 region has 13 residues. Germline CDR1 MNHEY, CDR2 SMNVEV (reference sequence). The CDR3 DNA follows: TGTGCCAGCAGTTTAACAGACTCCTACGAGCAGTACTTC. As protein: CASSLTDSYEQYF.

The chain carries TRBV6-5 and TRBJ2-1, with a possible D match to TRBD1 (5 bases). Per germline, CDR1 MNHEY and CDR2 SVGAGI. Trimming cost V 7 bases and J 2 bases, with 12 bases left between them. The CDR3 runs to 14 residues. The CDR3 region is CASTGLGAYNEQFF. The CDR3 nucleotides read TGTGCCAGCACAGGGCTTGGGGCCTACAATGAGCAGTTCTTC.

The CDR3 is CASRKFWTSTDTQYF. CDR3 nucleotide sequence: TGTGCCAGTAGGAAATTTTGGACTAGCACAGATACGCAGTATTTT. This chain connects TRBV19 to TRBJ2-3; weak D call: TRBD2 (5 bases). Trimming stripped 6 bases from V and 0 bases from J, with 13 bases between. This CDR3 has 15 residues. Per the germline V gene, CDR1 is LNHDA and CDR2 is SQIVND (reference sequence).

The J gene is TRBJ2-7, the V gene TRBV28, with D perhaps TRBD2 (6 bases). CDR3 size: 12 residues. V shed 5 bases and J shed 6 bases, with 11 bases lying between them. Germline assignment: CDR1 MDHEN and CDR2 SYDVKM. The CDR3 DNA reads TGTGCCAGCAGTATCGGGGGAGGCGAGCAGTACTTC. As protein: CASSIGGGEQYF. The whole variable domain, filled in from reference TRBV28 and TRBJ2-7, reads DVKVTQSSRYLVKRTGEKVFLECVQDMDHENMFWYRQDPGLGLRLIYFSYDVKMKEKGDIPEGYSVSREKKERFSLILESASTNQTSMYLCASSIGGGEQYFGPGTRLTVT.

This chain connects TRBV6-5 to TRBJ2-1; unclear D gene. CDR1 and CDR2 (germline): MNHEY, SVGAGI. Between the trimmed V and J ends, which lost 6 bases and 8 bases, there was a span of 11 bases. The CDR3 is 12 amino acids. For the CDR3, the DNA is TGTGCCAGCAGGGGTATAAACGATGAGCAGTTCTTC. Residues: CASRGINDEQFF.

V gene TRBV5-4 combines with J gene TRBJ2-6, with D unresolved. CDR3 size: 14 residues. Deletions cut 4 bases from V and 1 base from J, with 6 bases between. Per the germline V gene, CDR1 is SGHNT and CDR2 is YYREEE (reference sequence). The chain's CDR3 is CASSKLSGANVLTF. CDR3 nucleotide sequence: TGTGCCAGCAGCAAACTATCTGGGGCCAACGTCCTGACTTTC.

J is TRBJ2-1 and V is TRBV29-1; D remains unclear. The CDR3 sequence is 14 residues long. CDR1 and CDR2 (germline): SQVTM, ANQGSEA. Between the trimmed V and J ends, which lost 3 bases and 2 bases, there was a span of 11 bases. Here the CDR3 reads CSVEGLLTYNEQFF. The CDR3 region has the DNA TGCAGCGTTGAGGGCCTCCTGACCTACAATGAGCAGTTCTTC.

V and J are TRBV19 and TRBJ2-2, with TRBD1 matching 11 bases. CDR1 is LNHDA, CDR2 SQIVND, per germline (reference sequence). V dropped 4 bases and J dropped 6; count of bases not matched to a gene: 1. The CDR3 loop spans 14 amino acids. The CDR3 loop is CASSTGQGAGELFF. The DNA for the CDR3 is TGTGCCAGTAGTACGGGACAGGGGGCCGGGGAGCTGTTTTTT.